A single sample is the source of the 13 T cell receptor beta chains below, sequenced in a study of cytomegalovirus exposure and HLA in healthy donors. 13 Jbeta primers and 60 Vbeta primers were used for the PCR. The repertoire was sequenced with immunoSEQ multiplex PCR; TCRdb's copy has only in-frame clones and lacks some. The sample lists around 39,000 clones, roughly 60% occurring once. Input material: PBMCs. These receptors were taken from a human donor in good health.

This chain links TRBV27 with TRBJ1-5, with 7 bases identical to TRBD1. Germline-derived CDR1 and CDR2 are MNHEY and SMNVEV (reference sequence). The length of the CDR3 is 14 residues. The J segment lost 2 bases and the V segment lost 5 bases, leaving 3 bases of the junction unmatched. The CDR3 spells CASSITGGNQPQHF. The CDR3 region has the DNA TGTGCCAGCAGTATTACAGGGGGCAATCAGCCCCAGCATTTT.

The chain uses TRBV6-6 and TRBJ1-5; a weak D match, TRBD1 (6 bases). With 4 bases removed from V and 1 base from J, the gap between germline ends came to 14 bases. The CDR3 extends over 16 amino acids. Germline-derived CDR1 and CDR2 are MNHNY and SVGAGI (reference sequence). The CDR3 loop is CASSLTGLTSNQPQHF. CDR3 nucleotide sequence: TGTGCCAGCAGTTTAACAGGGCTGACGAGCAATCAGCCCCAGCATTTT.

The rearrangement uses TRBV10-1 and TRBJ1-1; a weak D match, TRBD1 (5 bases). The germline V gene encodes CDR1 WNHNN and CDR2 SYGVQD (reference sequence). The CDR3 totals 13 residues. V lost 4 bases and J lost 0, with 6 bases in between. The CDR3 loop reads CASSGQLNTEAFF. The CDR3 DNA sequence: TGCGCCAGCAGTGGACAGTTGAACACTGAAGCTTTCTTT.

The chain joins TRBV9 to TRBJ1-1, with D possibly TRBD1 on 5 matching bases. CDR1 and CDR2 (germline): SGDLS, YYNGEE. The CDR3 has 15 residues. V lost 4 bases to trimming and J lost 3 bases, with 16 bases between them. CDR3 amino acids: CASSRGAWGDTEAFF. Here the CDR3 DNA reads TGTGCCAGCAGCCGAGGGGCCTGGGGGGACACTGAAGCTTTCTTT.

The chain recombines TRBV2 with TRBJ1-5; D is uncertain. Germline V lookup: CDR1 SNHLY, CDR2 FYNNEI. V lost 0 bases, J lost 3 bases, and 6 bases lay in between. The CDR3 contains 14 residues. The CDR3 spells CASSEASDNQPQHF. The CDR3 DNA reads as TGTGCCAGCAGTGAAGCCTCAGACAATCAGCCCCAGCATTTT.

This sequence joins TRBV29-1 and TRBJ2-3; 8 bases agree with TRBD2. The CDR3 covers 15 residues. Germline lookup yields CDR1 SQVTM and CDR2 ANQGSEA. After removal of 4 bases from V and 1 base from J, the junction contained 7 bases not matched to a gene. The CDR3 sequence: CSVAGGVGRTDTQYF. CDR3 sequence (DNA): TGCAGCGTTGCGGGGGGGGTCGGACGCACAGATACGCAGTATTTT.

The chain has TRBV15 and TRBJ2-7; 10 positions agree with TRBD2. This CDR3 has 12 residues. Germline loops: CDR1 LNHNV, CDR2 YYDKDF (reference sequence). The V segment lost 8 bases and the J segment 7 bases; nucleotides outside the gene matches: 5. In DNA form, the CDR3 reads TGTGCCACCGGGACTAGCGCGGGGGAGCAGTACTTC. Translating it yields CATGTSAGEQYF.

This clone was counted between two and nine times. The chain is built from TRBV2 and TRBJ2-1; TRBD2 is a possible D gene (6 bases). CDR3 length: 14 amino acids. From germline, CDR1 is SNHLY and CDR2 FYNNEI. Deletions cut 8 bases from V and 4 bases from J, with 15 bases between. The CDR3 DNA reads TGTGCCAGCTGGAGGAGGGTGACATACAATGAGCAGTTCTTC. Protein: CASWRRVTYNEQFF.

The V call is TRBV30, the J call TRBJ2-3, with D perhaps matching TRBD1 (6 bases). Germline values: CDR1 GTSNPN, CDR2 SVGIG (reference sequence). The CDR3 consists of 13 residues. The ends were cut back, 4 bases at V and 4 bases at J, with 12 bases in the middle. CDR3 in DNA: TGTGCCTGGACAAGAGGGGGACCAGATACGCAGTATTTT. The encoded protein is CAWTRGGPDTQYF.

This chain links TRBV7-2 with TRBJ2-5, with D perhaps matching TRBD2 (6 bases). V gave up 11 bases and J gave up 2 bases, with 15 bases separating them. CDR3 length: 13 residues. CDR1 is SGHTA, CDR2 FQGNSA, per germline. The CDR3 protein is CAAAGTWQETQYF. CDR3 bases: TGTGCCGCGGCGGGGACCTGGCAAGAGACCCAGTACTTC.

The chain joins TRBV5-4 to TRBJ2-7, with 14 bases aligning to TRBD2. This CDR3 has 16 residues. J lost 3 bases, V lost 0 bases, and 2 bases had no gene match. Germline-derived CDR1 and CDR2 are SGHNT and YYREEE (reference sequence). The DNA for the CDR3 is TGTGCCAGCAGCTTGGGGGGACTAGCGGGGGACTACGAGCAGTACTTC. It codes for CASSLGGLAGDYEQYF.

The gene calls are TRBV19 and TRBJ1-5, with D perhaps TRBD1 (6 bases). CDR1 and CDR2 from the germline V gene are LNHDA and SQIVND (reference sequence). The CDR3 sequence is 16 residues long. The V and J ends lost 8 bases and 4 bases respectively, with 21 bases between them. The CDR3 sequence is CASEDGGGAGNQPQHF. DNA of the CDR3: TGTGCCAGTGAGGATGGGGGGGGCGCGGGGAATCAGCCCCAGCATTTT.

This clone showed up just a few times. V is TRBV5-1 and J is TRBJ2-3; no clear D gene. With 4 bases removed from V and 3 bases from J, the gap between germline ends came to 3 bases. Germline CDR1 SGHRS, CDR2 YFSETQ. The CDR3 totals 11 residues. DNA for the CDR3: TGCGCCAGCAGCCAGACAGATACGCAGTATTTT. The encoded protein is CASSQTDTQYF.